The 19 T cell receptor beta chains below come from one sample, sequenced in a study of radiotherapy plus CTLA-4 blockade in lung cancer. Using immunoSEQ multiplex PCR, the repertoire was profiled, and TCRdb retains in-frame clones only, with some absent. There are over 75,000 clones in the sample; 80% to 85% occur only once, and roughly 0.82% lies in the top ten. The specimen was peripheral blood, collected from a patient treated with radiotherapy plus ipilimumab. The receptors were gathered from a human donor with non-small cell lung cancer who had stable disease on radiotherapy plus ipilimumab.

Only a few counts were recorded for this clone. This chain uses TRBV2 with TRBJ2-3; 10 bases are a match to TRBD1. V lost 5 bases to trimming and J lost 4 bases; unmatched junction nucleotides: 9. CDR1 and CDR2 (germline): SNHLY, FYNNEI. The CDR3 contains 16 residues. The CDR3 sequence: CASSPGRQGAADTQYF. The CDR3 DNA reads TGTGCCAGCAGTCCAGGGCGACAGGGGGCGGCAGATACGCAGTATTTT.

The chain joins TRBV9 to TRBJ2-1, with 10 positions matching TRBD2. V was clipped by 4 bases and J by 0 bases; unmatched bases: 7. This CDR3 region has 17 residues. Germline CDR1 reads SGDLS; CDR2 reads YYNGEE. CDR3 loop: CASSPRSSGSSYNEQFF. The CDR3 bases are TGTGCCAGCAGCCCCCGCTCTAGCGGGAGCTCCTACAATGAGCAGTTCTTC.

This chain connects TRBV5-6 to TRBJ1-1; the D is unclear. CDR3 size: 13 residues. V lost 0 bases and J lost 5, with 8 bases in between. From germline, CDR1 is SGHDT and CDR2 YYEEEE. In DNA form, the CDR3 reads TGTGCCAGCAGCTTGGAGTTCCTGACTGAAGCTTTCTTT. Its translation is CASSLEFLTEAFF.

The CDR3 DNA follows: TGTGCCTGGAGTTCCCTTAGGTTAGGTCTTGGAAAACTGTTTTTT. Translating gives CAWSSLRLGLGKLFF. This chain joins TRBV30 and TRBJ1-4; D remains unclear. There are 15 residues in the CDR3. The V gene's germline CDR1 is GTSNPN and CDR2 SVGIG (reference sequence). The V end lost 2 bases, the J end lost 10 bases, and 20 bases lay between the germline ends.

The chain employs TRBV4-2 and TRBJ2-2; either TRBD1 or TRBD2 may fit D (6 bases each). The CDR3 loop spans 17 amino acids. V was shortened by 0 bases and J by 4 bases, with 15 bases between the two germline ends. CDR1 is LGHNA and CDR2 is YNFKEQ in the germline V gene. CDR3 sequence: CASSQDPPGASTGELFF. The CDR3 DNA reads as TGTGCCAGCAGCCAAGATCCACCGGGGGCGAGCACCGGGGAGCTGTTTTTT.

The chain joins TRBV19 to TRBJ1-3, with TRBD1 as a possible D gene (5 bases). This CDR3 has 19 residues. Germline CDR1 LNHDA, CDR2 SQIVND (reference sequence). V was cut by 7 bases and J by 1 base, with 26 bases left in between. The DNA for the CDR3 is TGTGCCAGTAAGGGTTTCGGGACTCCCAGGTATAGGTCTGGAAACACCATATATTTT. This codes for CASKGFGTPRYRSGNTIYF.

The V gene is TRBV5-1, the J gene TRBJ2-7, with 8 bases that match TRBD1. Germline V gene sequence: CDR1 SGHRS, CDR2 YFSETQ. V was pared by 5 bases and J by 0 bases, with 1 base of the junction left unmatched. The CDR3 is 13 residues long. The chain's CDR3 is CASRQGASYEQYF. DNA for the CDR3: TGCGCCAGCAGGCAGGGGGCCTCCTACGAGCAGTACTTC.

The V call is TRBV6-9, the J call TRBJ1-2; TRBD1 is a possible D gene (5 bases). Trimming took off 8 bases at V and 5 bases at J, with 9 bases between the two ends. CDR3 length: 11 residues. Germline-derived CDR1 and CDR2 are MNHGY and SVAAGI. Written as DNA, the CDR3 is TGTGCCAGCCCACGGGGGTATGGCTACACCTTC. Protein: CASPRGYGYTF.

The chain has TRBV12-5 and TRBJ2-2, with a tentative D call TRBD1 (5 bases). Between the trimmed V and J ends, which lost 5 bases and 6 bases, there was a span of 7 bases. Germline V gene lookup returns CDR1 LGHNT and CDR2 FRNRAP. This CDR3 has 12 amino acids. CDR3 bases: TGTGCTAGTGGTACAGGAGCCGGGGAGCTGTTTTTT. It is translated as CASGTGAGELFF.

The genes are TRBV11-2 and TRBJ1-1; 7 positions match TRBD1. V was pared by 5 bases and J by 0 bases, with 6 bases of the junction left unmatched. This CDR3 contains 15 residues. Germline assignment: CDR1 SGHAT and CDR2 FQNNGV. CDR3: CASSARQGMNTEAFF. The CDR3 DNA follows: TGTGCCAGCAGCGCCCGACAGGGCATGAACACTGAAGCTTTCTTT.

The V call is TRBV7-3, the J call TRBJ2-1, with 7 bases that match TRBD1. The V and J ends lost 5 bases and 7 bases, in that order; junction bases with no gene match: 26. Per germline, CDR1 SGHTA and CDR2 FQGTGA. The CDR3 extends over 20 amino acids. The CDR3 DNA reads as TGTGCCAGCAGCCCTGACGTGCGTGGGTCAGGGGGTTTCGTTAAGAATGAGCAGTTCTTC. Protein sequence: CASSPDVRGSGGFVKNEQFF.

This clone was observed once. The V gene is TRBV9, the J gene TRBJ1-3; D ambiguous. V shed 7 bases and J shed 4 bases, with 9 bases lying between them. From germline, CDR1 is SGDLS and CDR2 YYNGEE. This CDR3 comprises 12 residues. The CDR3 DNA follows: TGTGCCAGCGCGGGGATCGGAAACACCATATATTTT. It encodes CASAGIGNTIYF. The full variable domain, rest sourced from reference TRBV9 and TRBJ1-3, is DSGVTQTPKHLITATGQRVTLRCSPRSGDLSVYWYQQSLDQGLQFLIQYYNGEERAKGNILERFSAQQFPDLHSELNLSSLELGDSALYFCASAGIGNTIYFGEGSWLTVV.

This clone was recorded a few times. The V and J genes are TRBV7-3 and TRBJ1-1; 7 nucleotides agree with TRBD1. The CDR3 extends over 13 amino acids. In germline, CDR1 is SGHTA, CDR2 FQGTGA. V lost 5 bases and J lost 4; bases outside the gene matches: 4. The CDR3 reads CASSVKGATEAFF. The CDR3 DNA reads TGTGCCAGCAGCGTTAAGGGGGCCACTGAAGCTTTCTTT.

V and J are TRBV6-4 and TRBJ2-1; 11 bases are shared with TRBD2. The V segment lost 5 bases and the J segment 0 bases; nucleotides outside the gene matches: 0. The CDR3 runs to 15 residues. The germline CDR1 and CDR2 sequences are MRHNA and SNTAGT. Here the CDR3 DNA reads TGTGCCAGCAGTACTAGCGGGAGCTCCTACAATGAGCAGTTCTTC. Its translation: CASSTSGSSYNEQFF.

CDR3 sequence (DNA): TGTGCCAGCAGCCCACGGGGACTAGCGGGAGGCTCGTTTACGCAGTATTTT. It translates to CASSPRGLAGGSFTQYF. The chain is built from TRBV7-2 and TRBJ2-3; 15 positions agree with TRBD2. This CDR3 contains 17 residues. Germline V gene sequence: CDR1 SGHTA, CDR2 FQGNSA. The V segment lost 5 bases and the J segment 8 bases; nucleotides outside the gene matches: 11.

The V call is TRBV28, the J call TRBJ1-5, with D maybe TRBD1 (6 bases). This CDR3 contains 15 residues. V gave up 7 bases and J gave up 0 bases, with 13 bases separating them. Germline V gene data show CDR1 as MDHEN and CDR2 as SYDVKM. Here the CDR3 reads CASILQGNSNQPQHF. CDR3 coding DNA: TGTGCCAGCATACTACAGGGAAATAGCAATCAGCCCCAGCATTTT.

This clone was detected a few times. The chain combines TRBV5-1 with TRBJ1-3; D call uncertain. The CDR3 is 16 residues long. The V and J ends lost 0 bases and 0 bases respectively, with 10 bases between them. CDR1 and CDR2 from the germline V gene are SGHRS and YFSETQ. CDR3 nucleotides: TGCGCCAGCAGCTTGGGGGAGATGATCTCTGGAAACACCATATATTTT. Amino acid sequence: CASSLGEMISGNTIYF.

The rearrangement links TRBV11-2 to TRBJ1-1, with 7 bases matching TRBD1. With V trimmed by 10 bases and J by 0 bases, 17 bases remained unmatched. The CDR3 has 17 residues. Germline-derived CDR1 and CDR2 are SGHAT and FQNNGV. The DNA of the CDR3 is TGTGCCACCACTCCCCGGGACAGTCTATTAATGAACACTGAAGCTTTCTTT. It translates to CATTPRDSLLMNTEAFF.

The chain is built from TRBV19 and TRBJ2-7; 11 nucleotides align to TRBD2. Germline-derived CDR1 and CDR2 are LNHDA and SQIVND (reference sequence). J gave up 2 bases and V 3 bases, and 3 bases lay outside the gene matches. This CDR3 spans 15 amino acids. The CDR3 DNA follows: TGTGCCAGTAGTATGTCTAGCGGGAGGACCTACGAGCAGTACTTC. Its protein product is CASSMSSGRTYEQYF.